These 12 T cell receptor beta chains were sequenced from one sample in a study of cytomegalovirus exposure and HLA in healthy donors. The primer mix had 60 Vbeta and 13 Jbeta primers. Sequencing used immunoSEQ multiplex PCR; TCRdb keeps in-frame clones, though not all of them. The sample includes around 100,000 clones, under 90% of them seen just once. The sequencing input was PBMCs. The receptors were sampled from a woman between 18 and 29 years old in good health and CMV-seronegative.

V gene TRBV9 combines with J gene TRBJ1-6; 8 positions agree with TRBD1. This CDR3 has 14 residues. The junction had 4 bases not matched to a gene; V was cut back by 4 bases and J by 7 bases. Germline V CDR1 and CDR2: SGDLS, YYNGEE. In DNA form, the CDR3 reads TGTGCCAGCAGCCTGACAGGGGAGAATTCACCCCTCCACTTT. Its translation: CASSLTGENSPLHF.

V and J are TRBV4-2 and TRBJ1-4; TRBD1 is a possible D gene (6 bases). The CDR3 runs to 15 residues. Germline V lookup: CDR1 LGHNA, CDR2 YNFKEQ. V was shortened by 4 bases and J by 4 bases, with 13 bases between the two germline ends. The CDR3 DNA sequence: TGTGCCAGCAGCCCTACAGGGACGAGTAATGAAAAACTGTTTTTT. It yields the protein CASSPTGTSNEKLFF.

The chain has TRBV7-2 and TRBJ1-5, with D perhaps matching TRBD1 (6 bases). Germline V gene data show CDR1 as SGHTA and CDR2 as FQGNSA. The CDR3 runs to 15 residues. Trimming took 5 bases from V and 6 from J, leaving 17 bases between them. CDR3 DNA: TGTGCCAGCAGCCCCCCAGGGACACCGGGTCAGCCCCAGCATTTT. Protein product: CASSPPGTPGQPQHF.

CDR3 in amino acids: CASILAGGPLNEQFF. The CDR3 coding sequence is TGTGCCAGCATCTTAGCGGGAGGGCCGTTGAATGAGCAGTTCTTC. The V call is TRBV28, the J call TRBJ2-1; TRBD2 agrees at 11 bases. The germline V gene encodes CDR1 MDHEN and CDR2 SYDVKM. The CDR3 is made up of 15 amino acids. The J segment lost 7 bases and the V segment lost 7 bases, leaving 9 bases of the junction unmatched.

The chain joins TRBV7-9 to TRBJ1-2; D gene uncertain. The V and J ends lost 2 bases and 3 bases respectively, with 10 bases between them. The CDR3 contains 14 residues. Germline CDR1 is SEHNR and CDR2 is FQNEAQ (reference sequence). CDR3 nucleotides: TGTGCCAGCAGCTTATACGGGAAAGACTATGGCTACACCTTC. It encodes CASSLYGKDYGYTF.

This chain connects TRBV5-6 to TRBJ2-7; 7 bases line up with TRBD1. Trimming removed 3 bases from V and 5 bases from J; junction bases left unmatched: 8. This CDR3 comprises 14 residues. Germline CDR1 and CDR2: SGHDT and YYEEEE. The CDR3 sequence is CASSSDRVAHEQYF. In DNA, the CDR3 is TGTGCCAGCAGCTCCGACAGGGTGGCCCACGAGCAGTACTTC.

The J gene is TRBJ2-5, the V gene TRBV28; 8 bases are shared with TRBD2. Germline CDR1 reads MDHEN; CDR2 reads SYDVKM. V was pared by 0 bases and J by 5 bases, with 14 bases of the junction left unmatched. The CDR3 runs 18 residues. The CDR3, as DNA: TGTGCCAGCAGTTTATGGGGTTCTCGCGGGGGGCGACGGGAGACCCAGTACTTC. Translated, it gives CASSLWGSRGGRRETQYF.

The rearrangement joins TRBV30 to TRBJ1-1, with TRBD1 matching 9 bases. V gave up 3 bases and J gave up 1 base; unmatched junction bases: 6. Looked up from germline, CDR1 is GTSNPN and CDR2 is SVGIG (reference sequence). There are 15 residues in the CDR3. The CDR3 DNA reads as TGTGCCTGGAGCCCGGGACAGGGAGGGAACACTGAAGCTTTCTTT. Translation: CAWSPGQGGNTEAFF.

The genes are TRBV29-1 and TRBJ1-1; TRBD1 is a possible D gene (5 bases). Trimming removed 5 bases at V and 0 bases at J, with 10 bases between. The CDR3 spans 13 residues. The germline gives CDR1 SQVTM, CDR2 ANQGSEA. CDR3 nucleotide sequence: TGCAGCGTTAAGGGACTGCTGAACACTGAAGCTTTCTTT. This translates into CSVKGLLNTEAFF. The whole variable domain, filled in from reference TRBV29-1 and TRBJ1-1, reads SAVISQKPSRDICQRGTSLTIQCQVDSQVTMMFWYRQQPGQSLTLIATANQGSEATYESGFVIDKFPISRPNLTFSTLTVSNMSPEDSSIYLCSVKGLLNTEAFFGQGTRLTVV.

This chain connects TRBV11-2 to TRBJ2-5; D may be TRBD1 (6 bases). The ends were cut back, 1 base at V and 3 bases at J, with 9 bases in the middle. The CDR3 runs 14 residues. The germline gives CDR1 SGHAT, CDR2 FQNNGV. The CDR3 reads CASSLAGQKETQYF. As DNA, the CDR3 is TGTGCCAGCAGCTTAGCTGGACAGAAAGAGACCCAGTACTTC.

J is TRBJ1-2 and V is TRBV12-5; 9 bases line up with TRBD1. Germline values: CDR1 LGHNT, CDR2 FRNRAP. The ends lost 0 bases at V and 7 bases at J; junction bases unmatched: 6. This CDR3 spans 15 amino acids. CDR3 DNA: TGTGCTAGTGGTTTGGTAACAGGGGGCATGGGTGGCTACACCTTC. Encoded protein: CASGLVTGGMGGYTF.

V is TRBV2 and J is TRBJ2-3; perhaps TRBD2 as D (7 bases). Germline loops: CDR1 SNHLY, CDR2 FYNNEI. The CDR3 consists of 16 residues. Deletions cut 6 bases from V and 2 bases from J, with 18 bases between. The CDR3 spells CASRGGGFLVTDTQYF. Here the CDR3 DNA reads TGTGCCAGCAGAGGGGGGGGGTTCCTGGTCACAGATACGCAGTATTTT.